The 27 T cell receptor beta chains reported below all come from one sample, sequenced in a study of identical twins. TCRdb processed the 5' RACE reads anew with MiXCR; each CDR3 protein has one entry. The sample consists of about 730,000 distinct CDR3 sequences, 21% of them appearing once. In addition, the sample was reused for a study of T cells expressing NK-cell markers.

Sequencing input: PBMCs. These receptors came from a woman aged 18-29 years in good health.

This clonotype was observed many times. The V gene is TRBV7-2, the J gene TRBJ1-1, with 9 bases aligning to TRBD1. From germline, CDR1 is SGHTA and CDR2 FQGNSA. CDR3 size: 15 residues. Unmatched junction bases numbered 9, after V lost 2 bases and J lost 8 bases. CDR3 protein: CASSLMGQGTSEAFF. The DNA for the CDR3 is TGTGCCAGCAGCTTAATGGGACAGGGAACATCCGAAGCTTTCTTT. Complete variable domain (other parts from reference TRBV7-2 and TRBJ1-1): GAGVSQSPSNKVTEKGKDVELRCDPISGHTALYWYRQSLGQGLEFLIYFQGNSAPDKSGLPSDRFSAERTGGSVSTLTIQRTQQEDSAVYLCASSLMGQGTSEAFFGQGTRLTVV.

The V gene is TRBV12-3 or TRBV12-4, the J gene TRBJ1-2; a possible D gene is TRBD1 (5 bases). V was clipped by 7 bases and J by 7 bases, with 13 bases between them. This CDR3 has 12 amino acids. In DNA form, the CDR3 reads TGTGCCAGCAAACTCATGGGGCTTGGCTACACCTTC. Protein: CASKLMGLGYTF.

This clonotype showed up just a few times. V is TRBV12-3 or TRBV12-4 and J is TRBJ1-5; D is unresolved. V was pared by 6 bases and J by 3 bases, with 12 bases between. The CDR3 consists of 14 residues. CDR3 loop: CASSLTHTNQPQHF. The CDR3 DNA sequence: TGTGCCAGCAGCCTAACCCATACCAATCAGCCCCAGCATTTT.

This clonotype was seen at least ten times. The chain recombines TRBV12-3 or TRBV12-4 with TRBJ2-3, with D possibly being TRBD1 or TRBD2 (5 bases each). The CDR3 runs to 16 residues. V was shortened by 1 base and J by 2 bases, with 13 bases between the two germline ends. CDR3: CASSLERRDLTDTQYF. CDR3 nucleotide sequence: TGTGCCAGCAGTTTAGAGCGCAGGGACCTCACAGATACGCAGTATTTT.

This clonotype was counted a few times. The CDR3: CSVTTSGTDNEQFF. The CDR3 nucleotides are TGCAGCGTGACTACTAGCGGGACAGACAATGAGCAGTTCTTC. The chain couples TRBV29-1 to TRBJ2-1, with 10 bases fitting TRBD2. Germline CDR1 and CDR2: SQVTM and ANQGSEA. This CDR3 comprises 14 residues. The ends lost 6 bases at V and 5 bases at J; junction bases unmatched: 7.

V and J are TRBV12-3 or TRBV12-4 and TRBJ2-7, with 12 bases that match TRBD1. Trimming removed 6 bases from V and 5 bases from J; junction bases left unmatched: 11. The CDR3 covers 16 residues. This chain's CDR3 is CASSRGPGQGAHEQYF. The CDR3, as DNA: TGTGCCAGCAGCCGCGGTCCGGGACAGGGGGCCCACGAGCAGTACTTC.

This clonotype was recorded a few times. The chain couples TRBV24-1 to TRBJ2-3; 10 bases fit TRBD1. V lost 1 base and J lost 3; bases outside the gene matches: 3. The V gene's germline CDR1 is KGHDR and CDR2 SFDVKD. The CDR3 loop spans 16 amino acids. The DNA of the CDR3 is TGTGCCACCAGTGATTTTCCGGGACAGGGGACAGATACGCAGTATTTT. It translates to CATSDFPGQGTDTQYF.

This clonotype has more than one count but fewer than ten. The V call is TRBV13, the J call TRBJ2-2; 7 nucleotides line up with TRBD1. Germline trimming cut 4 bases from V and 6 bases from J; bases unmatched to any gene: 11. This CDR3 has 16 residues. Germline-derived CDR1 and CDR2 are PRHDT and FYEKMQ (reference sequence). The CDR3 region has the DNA TGTGCCAGCAGCTATTCCCTGGGACAGTTCTCCGGGGAGCTGTTTTTT. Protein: CASSYSLGQFSGELFF. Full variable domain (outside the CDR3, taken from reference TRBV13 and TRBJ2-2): AAGVIQSPRHLIKEKRETATLKCYPIPRHDTVYWYQQGPGQDPQFLISFYEKMQSDKGSIPDRFSAQQFSDYHSELNMSSLELGDSALYFCASSYSLGQFSGELFFGEGSRLTVL.

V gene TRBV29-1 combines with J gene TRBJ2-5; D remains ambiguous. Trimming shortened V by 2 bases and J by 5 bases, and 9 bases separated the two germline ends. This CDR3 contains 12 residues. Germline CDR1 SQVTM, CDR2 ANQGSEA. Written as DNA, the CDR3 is TGCAGCGTTGAATTCCCAGCTGAGACCCAGTACTTC. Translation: CSVEFPAETQYF.

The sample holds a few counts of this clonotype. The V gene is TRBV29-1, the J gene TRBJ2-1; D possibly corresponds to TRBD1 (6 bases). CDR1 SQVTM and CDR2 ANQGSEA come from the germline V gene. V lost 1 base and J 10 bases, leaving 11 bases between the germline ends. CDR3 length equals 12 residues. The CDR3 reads CSVEGQGYEQFF. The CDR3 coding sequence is TGCAGCGTTGAAGGGCAGGGGTACGAGCAGTTCTTC.

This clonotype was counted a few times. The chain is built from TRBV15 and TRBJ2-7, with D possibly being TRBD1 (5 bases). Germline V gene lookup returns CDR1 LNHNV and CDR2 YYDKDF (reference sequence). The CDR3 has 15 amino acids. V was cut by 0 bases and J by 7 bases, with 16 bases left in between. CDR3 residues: CATSRDSQGMREQYF. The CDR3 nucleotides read TGTGCCACCAGCAGAGATAGTCAGGGTATGAGGGAGCAGTACTTC.

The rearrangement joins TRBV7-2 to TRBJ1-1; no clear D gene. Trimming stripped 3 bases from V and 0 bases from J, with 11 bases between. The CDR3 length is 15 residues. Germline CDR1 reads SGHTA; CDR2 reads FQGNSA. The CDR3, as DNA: TGTGCCAGCAGCTTGGCCCTTAACATGAACACTGAAGCTTTCTTT. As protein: CASSLALNMNTEAFF. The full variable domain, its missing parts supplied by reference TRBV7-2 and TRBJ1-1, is GAGVSQSPSNKVTEKGKDVELRCDPISGHTALYWYRQSLGQGLEFLIYFQGNSAPDKSGLPSDRFSAERTGGSVSTLTIQRTQQEDSAVYLCASSLALNMNTEAFFGQGTRLTVV.

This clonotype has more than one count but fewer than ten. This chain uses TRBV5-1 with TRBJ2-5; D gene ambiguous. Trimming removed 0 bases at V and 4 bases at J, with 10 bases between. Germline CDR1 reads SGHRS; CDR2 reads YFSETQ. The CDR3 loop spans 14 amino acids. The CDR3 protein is CASSLATLGETQYF. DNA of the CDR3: TGCGCCAGCAGCTTGGCTACCCTTGGAGAGACCCAGTACTTC.

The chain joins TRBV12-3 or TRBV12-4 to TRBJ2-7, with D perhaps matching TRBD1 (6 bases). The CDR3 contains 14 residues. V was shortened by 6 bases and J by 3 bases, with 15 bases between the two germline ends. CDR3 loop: CASRPDRNFYEQYF. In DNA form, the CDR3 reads TGTGCCAGCAGACCCGACAGGAATTTCTACGAGCAGTACTTC.

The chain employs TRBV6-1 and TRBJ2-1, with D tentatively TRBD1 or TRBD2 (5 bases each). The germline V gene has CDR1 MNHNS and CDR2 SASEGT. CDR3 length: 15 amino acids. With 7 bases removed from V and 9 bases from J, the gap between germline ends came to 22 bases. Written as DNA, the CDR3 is TGTGCCAGCACCCTTGGACGTGGGGGAGCAGTTGAGCAGTTCTTC. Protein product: CASTLGRGGAVEQFF.

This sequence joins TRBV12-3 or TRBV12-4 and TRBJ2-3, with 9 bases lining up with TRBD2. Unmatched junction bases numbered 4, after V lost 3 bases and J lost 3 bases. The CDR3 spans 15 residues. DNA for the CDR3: TGTGCCAGCAGTTTGTCTAGCGGGATAACAGATACGCAGTATTTT. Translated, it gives CASSLSSGITDTQYF.

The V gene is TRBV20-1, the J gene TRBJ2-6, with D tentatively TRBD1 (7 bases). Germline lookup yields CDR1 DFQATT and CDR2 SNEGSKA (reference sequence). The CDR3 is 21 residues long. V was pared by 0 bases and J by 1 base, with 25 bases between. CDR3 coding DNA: TGCAGTGCTAGAGATCTCAGGGGGGCCCCTACCCTCAAGTCTGGGGCCAACGTCCTGACTTTC. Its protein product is CSARDLRGAPTLKSGANVLTF.

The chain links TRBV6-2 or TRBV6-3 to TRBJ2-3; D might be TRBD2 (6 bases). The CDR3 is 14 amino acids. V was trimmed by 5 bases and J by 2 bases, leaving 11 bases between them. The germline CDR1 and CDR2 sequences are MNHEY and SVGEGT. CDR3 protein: CASSEGLITDTQYF. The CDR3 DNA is TGTGCCAGCAGTGAGGGACTTATCACAGATACGCAGTATTTT.

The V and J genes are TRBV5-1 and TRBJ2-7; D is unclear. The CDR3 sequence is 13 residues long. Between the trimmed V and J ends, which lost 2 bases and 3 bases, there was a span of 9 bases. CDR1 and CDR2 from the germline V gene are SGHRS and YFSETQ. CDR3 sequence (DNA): TGCGCCAGCAGCTTCGCGATGGGCTACGAGCAGTACTTC. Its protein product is CASSFAMGYEQYF.

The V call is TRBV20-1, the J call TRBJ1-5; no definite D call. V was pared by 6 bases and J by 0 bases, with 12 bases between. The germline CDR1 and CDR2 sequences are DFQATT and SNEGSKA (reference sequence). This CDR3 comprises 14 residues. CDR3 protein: CSAWRTYSNQPQHF. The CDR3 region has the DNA TGCAGTGCCTGGAGGACGTATAGCAATCAGCCCCAGCATTTT.

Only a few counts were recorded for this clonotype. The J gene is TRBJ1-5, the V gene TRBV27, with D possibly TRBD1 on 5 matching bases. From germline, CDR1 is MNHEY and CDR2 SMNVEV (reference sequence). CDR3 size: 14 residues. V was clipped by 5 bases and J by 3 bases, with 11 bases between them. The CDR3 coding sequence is TGTGCCAGCAGTCCCAGACAGCACAATCAGCCCCAGCATTTT. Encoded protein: CASSPRQHNQPQHF.

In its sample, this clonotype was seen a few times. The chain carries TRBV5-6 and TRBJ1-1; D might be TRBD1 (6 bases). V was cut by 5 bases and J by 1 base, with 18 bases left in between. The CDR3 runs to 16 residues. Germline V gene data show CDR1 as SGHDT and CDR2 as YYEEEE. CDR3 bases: TGTGCCAGCAGGTCCACTCACAGGGTAGGGAACACTGAAGCTTTCTTT. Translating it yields CASRSTHRVGNTEAFF. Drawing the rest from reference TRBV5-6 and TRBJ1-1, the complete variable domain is DAGVTQSPTHLIKTRGQQVTLRCSPKSGHDTVSWYQQALGQGPQFIFQYYEEEERQRGNFPDRFSGHQFPNYSSELNVNALLLGDSALYLCASRSTHRVGNTEAFFGQGTRLTVV.

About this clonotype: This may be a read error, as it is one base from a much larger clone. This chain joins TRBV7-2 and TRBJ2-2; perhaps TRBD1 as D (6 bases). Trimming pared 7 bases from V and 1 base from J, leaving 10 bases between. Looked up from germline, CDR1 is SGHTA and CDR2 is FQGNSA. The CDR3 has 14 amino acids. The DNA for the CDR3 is TGTGCCAGCACCCCGACAGGGAACACCGGGGAGCTGTTTTTT. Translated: CASTPTGNTGELFF.

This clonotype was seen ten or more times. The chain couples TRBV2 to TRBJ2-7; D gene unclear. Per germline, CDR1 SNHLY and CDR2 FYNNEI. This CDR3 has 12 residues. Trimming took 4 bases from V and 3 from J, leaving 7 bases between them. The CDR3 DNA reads TGTGCCAGCAGTGGCGAGGTCTACGAGCAGTACTTC. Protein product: CASSGEVYEQYF.

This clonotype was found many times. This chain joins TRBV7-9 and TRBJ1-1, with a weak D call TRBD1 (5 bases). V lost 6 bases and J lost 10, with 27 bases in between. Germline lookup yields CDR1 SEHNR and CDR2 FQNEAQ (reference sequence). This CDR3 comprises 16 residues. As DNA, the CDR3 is TGTGCCAGCAGTTTTTTTCCGAGTTGGGGACTGAATGTAGCTTTCTTT. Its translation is CASSFFPSWGLNVAFF.

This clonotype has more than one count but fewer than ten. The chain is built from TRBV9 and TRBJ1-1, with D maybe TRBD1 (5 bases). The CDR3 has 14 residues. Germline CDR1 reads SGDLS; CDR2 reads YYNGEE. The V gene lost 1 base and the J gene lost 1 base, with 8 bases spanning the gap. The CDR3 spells CASSVSGQNTEAFF. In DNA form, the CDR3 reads TGTGCCAGCAGCGTAAGCGGACAGAACACTGAAGCTTTCTTT.

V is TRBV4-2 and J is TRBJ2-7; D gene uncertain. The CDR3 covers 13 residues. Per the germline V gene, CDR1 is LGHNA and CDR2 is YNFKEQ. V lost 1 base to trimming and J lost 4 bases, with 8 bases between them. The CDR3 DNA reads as TGTGCCAGCAGCCAAGTGGTCCGGTACGAGCAGTACTTC. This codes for CASSQVVRYEQYF.